In this sample, the clone carrying this T cell receptor beta chain turned up many times. As yet, its antigen is unknown. This sample was taken from a study of T cells in Graves' hyperthyroidism and ophthalmopathy. Study information: The initial diagnosis was the point when peripheral blood was collected, ahead of any treatment. Regarding the study as a whole: Among clonotypes expanded in thyroid above 0.001, most were also found in blood.

CDR1 SGHTA and CDR2 FQGNSA come from the germline V gene. CDR3 length: 14 amino acids. The V gene end was trimmed by 5 bases and the J gene end by 4 bases; junction bases not matched to a gene: 7. RNA transcripts provided the source from which TCR beta CDR3 regions were amplified. First-round RT-PCR targeting the TCR CDR3 was performed with the HTBI primer set. MiXCR, run by TCRdb on the multiplex PCR reads, gives a single entry per CDR3 protein. There are about 290,000 distinct CDR3 sequences in the sample; roughly 13% occur only once, and 7% to 9% lies in the top ten. Patients with uncontrolled infections, other autoimmune diseases, pregnancy or lactation were excluded. Each diagnosis was grounded in clinical symptoms, serum thyroxine and TRAb, thyroid ultrasound, and orbital computed tomography.

This sequence originates from a woman aged 40 to 50 with Graves' hyperthyroidism. Input material: blood. The chain combines TRBV7-2 with TRBJ1-1, with 7 bases that match TRBD1. The CDR3 reads CASSRRQGGTEAFF. The CDR3 bases are TGTGCCAGCAGCCGGAGACAGGGTGGCACTGAAGCTTTCTTT.